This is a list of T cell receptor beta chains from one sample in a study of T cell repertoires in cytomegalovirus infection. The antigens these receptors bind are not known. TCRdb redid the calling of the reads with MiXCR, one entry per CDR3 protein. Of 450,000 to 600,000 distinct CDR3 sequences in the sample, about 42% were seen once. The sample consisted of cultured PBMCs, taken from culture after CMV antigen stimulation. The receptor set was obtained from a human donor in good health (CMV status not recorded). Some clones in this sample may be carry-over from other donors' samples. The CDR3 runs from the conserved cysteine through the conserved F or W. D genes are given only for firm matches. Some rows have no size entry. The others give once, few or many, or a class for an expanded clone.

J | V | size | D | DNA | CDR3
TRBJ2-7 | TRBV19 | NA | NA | TGTGCCAGTAGTGGACCCTACGAGCAGTACTTC | CASSGPYEQYF
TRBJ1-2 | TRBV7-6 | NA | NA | TGTGCCAGCAGCTTATCCCGGGGACCGAACTATGGCTACACCTTC | CASSLSRGPNYGYTF
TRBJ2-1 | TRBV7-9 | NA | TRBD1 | TGTGCCAGCAGCTTAGTTGGACAGGGCAATGAGCAGTTCTTC | CASSLVGQGNEQFF
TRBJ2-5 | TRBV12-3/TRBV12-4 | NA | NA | TGTGCCAGCAGTTTCGACGCAGTAGAGGGCCAAGAGACCCAGTACTTC | CASSFDAVEGQETQYF
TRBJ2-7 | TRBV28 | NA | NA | TGTGCCAGCAGTTCCCCGCAGGGAATCTACGAGCAGTACTTC | CASSSPQGIYEQYF
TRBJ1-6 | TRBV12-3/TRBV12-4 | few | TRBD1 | TGTGCCAGCAGTTTCTACACATACGGACAGGGGAATTCACCCCTCCACTTT | CASSFYTYGQGNSPLHF
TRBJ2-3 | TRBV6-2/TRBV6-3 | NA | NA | TGTGCCAGCAGCGGGACGGCCGCTAGCACAGATACGCAGTATTTT | CASSGTAASTDTQYF
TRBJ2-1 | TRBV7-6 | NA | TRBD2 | TGTGCCAGCAGCTTTTTCCCCGGGAGCGGGGGGAAGCAGTTCTTC | CASSFFPGSGGKQFF
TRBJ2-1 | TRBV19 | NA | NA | TGTGCCAGTCGTCCGCCCTCCTACAATGAGCAGTTCTTC | CASRPPSYNEQFF
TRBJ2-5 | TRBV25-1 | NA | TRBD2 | TGTGCCAGCAGTGAACCGGGACTAGCGGGAGAGACCCAGTACTTC | CASSEPGLAGETQYF
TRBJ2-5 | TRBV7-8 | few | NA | TGTGCCAGCAGCTTAGCGTCCAGGGAAGAGACCCAGTACTTC | CASSLASREETQYF
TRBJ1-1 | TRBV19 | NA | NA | TGTGCCAGTAGTATGTCCAGGAACACTGAAGCTTTCTTT | CASSMSRNTEAFF
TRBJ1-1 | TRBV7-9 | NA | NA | TGTGCCAGCAGCCCTGAACACGGACAGCATAACACTGAAGCTTTCTTT | CASSPEHGQHNTEAFF
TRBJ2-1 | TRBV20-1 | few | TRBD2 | TGCAGTGCCGCCTTACCGGGACTAGCGACCCATGAGCAGTTCTTC | CSAALPGLATHEQFF
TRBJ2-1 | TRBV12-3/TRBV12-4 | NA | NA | TGTGCCAGCAGTTTAGCGACTGTTGCTCGGGAGCAGTTCTTC | CASSLATVAREQFF
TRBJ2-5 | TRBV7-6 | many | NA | TGTGCCAGCAGCTCTGGCGGGTCCGGGGAGACCCAGTACTTC | CASSSGGSGETQYF
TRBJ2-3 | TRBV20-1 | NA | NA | TGCAGTGCAGCCCCAGAAGATACGCAGTATTTT | CSAAPEDTQYF
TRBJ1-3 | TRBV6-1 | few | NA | TGTGCCAGCAACTCGGTCCAAGAAGGAAACACCATATATTTT | CASNSVQEGNTIYF
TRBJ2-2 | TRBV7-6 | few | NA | TGTGCCAGCAGCTTGGTCCTAGAGTTGAACACCGGGGAGCTGTTTTTT | CASSLVLELNTGELFF
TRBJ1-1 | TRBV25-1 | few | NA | TGTGCCAGCAGTGACAGGACCCTGGAGGCTTTCTTT | CASSDRTLEAFF